This passage covers 31 T cell receptor beta chains from one sample sequenced in a study of blood T cells in healthy people across ages. It was with a sample-barcoded 5' primer and a J-beta primer mix that a second PCR of roughly 6 to 12 cycles was run. TCRdb redid the calling of the 5' RACE reads with MiXCR, one entry per CDR3 protein. The sample includes 1.8 million or so distinct CDR3 sequences, 35% to 50% seen only once; the top ten take more than 20%. The sequencing input was blood. The receptors were sampled from a human donor in good health.

The chain recombines TRBV5-1 with TRBJ2-3, with D possibly TRBD2 on 7 matching bases. Trimming removed 4 bases at V and 6 bases at J, with 18 bases between. Germline CDR1 is SGHRS and CDR2 is YFSETQ. The CDR3 is made up of 15 amino acids. CDR3 in DNA: TGCGCCAGCAGCACGGGGGGCTTTCGGATCGATACGCAGTATTTT. Its translation is CASSTGGFRIDTQYF. Based on the CDR3 plus reference TRBV5-1 and TRBJ2-3, the full variable domain is KAGVTQTPRYLIKTRGQQVTLSCSPISGHRSVSWYQQTPGQGLQFLFEYFSETQRNKGNFPGRFSGRQFSNSRSEMNVSTLELGDSALYLCASSTGGFRIDTQYFGPGTRLTVL.

The chain links TRBV19 to TRBJ2-1, with D possibly matching TRBD2 (6 bases). Germline CDR1 reads LNHDA; CDR2 reads SQIVND (reference sequence). This CDR3 contains 16 residues. Trimming left V 1 base short and J 10 bases short, with 20 bases between. The CDR3 reads CASSIGGERGSYEQFF. As DNA, the CDR3 is TGTGCCAGTAGTATAGGGGGGGAACGGGGCTCCTACGAGCAGTTCTTC.

The chain employs TRBV30 and TRBJ1-2; D is perhaps TRBD1 (6 bases). Germline V CDR1 and CDR2: GTSNPN, SVGIG (reference sequence). The CDR3 runs 12 residues. Trimming took 7 bases from V and 5 from J, leaving 14 bases between them. CDR3 bases: TGTGCCTTAGAACAGGGTGATTATGGCTACACCTTC. Encoded protein: CALEQGDYGYTF.

The chain is built from TRBV29-1 and TRBJ2-6; TRBD2 might be the D (5 bases). Germline CDR1 reads SQVTM; CDR2 reads ANQGSEA. The CDR3 length is 13 residues. Trimming pared 3 bases from V and 4 bases from J, leaving 7 bases between. This chain's CDR3 is CSVESGGANVLTF. The CDR3 nucleotides read TGCAGCGTTGAGTCGGGAGGGGCCAACGTCCTGACTTTC.

V is TRBV5-1 and J is TRBJ2-1, with a possible D match to TRBD2 (7 bases). Germline values: CDR1 SGHRS, CDR2 YFSETQ. Trimming left V 2 bases short and J 9 bases short, with 15 bases between. CDR3 length equals 14 residues. CDR3 DNA: TGCGCCAGCAGCTTCTACGGGGGGCCGGGTGAGCAGTTCTTC. Amino acids: CASSFYGGPGEQFF.

This chain connects TRBV12-3 or TRBV12-4 to TRBJ2-2, with 7 bases matching TRBD2. V gave up 7 bases and J gave up 8 bases; unmatched junction bases: 10. This CDR3 is 14 amino acids long. CDR3 nucleotide sequence: TGTGCCAGCAAAAAGGCGGGGGATACGGGGGAGCTGTTTTTT. Its translation is CASKKAGDTGELFF.

The chain has TRBV6-5 and TRBJ2-5; TRBD2 agrees at 8 bases. Germline CDR1 MNHEY, CDR2 SVGAGI. The CDR3 runs 15 residues. Trimming at V came to 6 bases and at J to 2 bases, leaving 8 bases not matched to a gene. The CDR3 bases are TGTGCCAGCAGCTCCACACTAGCGGATCAAGAGACCCAGTACTTC. Residues: CASSSTLADQETQYF.

The chain carries TRBV4-1 and TRBJ2-3, with D possibly TRBD2 on 6 matching bases. V gave up 1 base and J gave up 5 bases, with 16 bases separating them. The CDR3 extends over 16 amino acids. Per the germline V gene, CDR1 is MGHRA and CDR2 is YSYEKL. Here the CDR3 DNA reads TGCGCCAGCAGCCAAGGAGGGGACTCTGCTCAAGATACGCAGTATTTT. The encoded protein is CASSQGGDSAQDTQYF.

The chain carries TRBV27 and TRBJ2-7, with TRBD2 matching over 11 bases. The CDR3 is 16 residues long. Germline V gene sequence: CDR1 MNHEY, CDR2 SMNVEV (reference sequence). Germline trimming cut 3 bases from V and 1 base from J; bases unmatched to any gene: 5. CDR3 in amino acids: CASSLSGTSGSYEQYF. The CDR3 nucleotides read TGTGCCAGCAGTTTGAGCGGGACTAGCGGATCCTACGAGCAGTACTTC.

This clonotype occurred a few times. The J gene is TRBJ2-7, the V gene TRBV27; the D gene is possibly TRBD2 (5 bases). Germline V gives CDR1 MNHEY, CDR2 SMNVEV (reference sequence). The CDR3 loop spans 13 amino acids. V was trimmed by 5 bases and J by 1 base, leaving 9 bases between them. The CDR3 DNA reads as TGTGCCAGCAGTCCAGAGCGGTCCTACGAGCAGTACTTC. Translation: CASSPERSYEQYF.

The V and J genes are TRBV7-2 and TRBJ2-7, with 13 nucleotides matching TRBD2. This CDR3 is 14 amino acids long. Trimming at V came to 6 bases and at J to 9 bases, leaving 8 bases not matched to a gene. Looked up from germline, CDR1 is SGHTA and CDR2 is FQGNSA. DNA for the CDR3: TGTGCCAGCAGTTCAGGACTAGCGGGGGAACCGCAGTACTTC. Translation: CASSSGLAGEPQYF.

This clonotype turned up a few times. This CDR3 is CASTSGTGVGYTF. CDR3 coding DNA: TGTGCCAGCACTTCCGGGACAGGGGTCGGCTACACCTTC. The J gene is TRBJ1-2, the V gene TRBV12-3 or TRBV12-4; TRBD1 matches 10 bases. This CDR3 contains 13 residues. V lost 7 bases, J lost 8 bases, and 7 bases stayed unmatched.

The V call is TRBV5-1, the J call TRBJ2-2, with 7 bases lining up with TRBD1. Per the germline V gene, CDR1 is SGHRS and CDR2 is YFSETQ. Trimming removed 2 bases from V and 4 bases from J; junction bases left unmatched: 5. The CDR3 covers 15 residues. The CDR3, as DNA: TGCGCCAGCAGCTTAGACAGGGCCTTCACCGGGGAGCTGTTTTTT. Translation gives CASSLDRAFTGELFF.

In this sample, this clonotype turned up a few times. J is TRBJ1-1 and V is TRBV11-2, with 7 bases lining up with TRBD1. The CDR3 totals 15 residues. V lost 1 base and J lost 4; bases outside the gene matches: 6. Germline CDR1 and CDR2: SGHAT and FQNNGV. The CDR3 coding sequence is TGTGCCAGCAGCTTAGGTAGGACAGGACTCACTGAAGCTTTCTTT. Its protein is CASSLGRTGLTEAFF.

V and J are TRBV20-1 and TRBJ2-3; D might be TRBD1 or TRBD2, each matching 5 bases. Per germline, CDR1 DFQATT and CDR2 SNEGSKA (reference sequence). This CDR3 is built from 13 residues. Trimming removed 5 bases from V and 4 bases from J, with 13 bases in between. CDR3: CSALKRGADTQYF. CDR3 sequence (DNA): TGCAGTGCTCTCAAGAGGGGTGCAGATACGCAGTATTTT.

This clonotype was observed a handful of times. The limits of the CDR3 on the DNA are not certain, so only TCRdb's listed CDR3 is given. J is TRBJ2-2 and V is TRBV21-1; the table's D call, TRBD1, has no DNA check behind it. TRBV21-1 is shown as a pseudogene. Inclusive of both ends, the CDR3 amounts to 18 amino acids. The CDR3 is CASGKTYFGQGNTGELFF.

This clonotype was detected only a few times. The CDR3 sequence is CASSQVPRQNTEAFF. In DNA form, the CDR3 reads TGTGCCAGCAGCCAAGTACCGAGGCAGAACACTGAAGCTTTCTTT. This chain joins TRBV4-2 and TRBJ1-1; D remains unclear. Trimming took 1 base from V and 1 from J, leaving 10 bases between them. Looked up from germline, CDR1 is LGHNA and CDR2 is YNFKEQ. The CDR3 spans 15 residues.

This clonotype was picked up a small number of times. The V and J genes are TRBV7-2 and TRBJ2-3; D not resolved. The germline CDR1 and CDR2 sequences are SGHTA and FQGNSA. This CDR3 spans 15 amino acids. With 1 base removed from V and 0 bases from J, the gap between germline ends came to 8 bases. This CDR3 is CASSLDPPSTDTQYF. Here the CDR3 DNA reads TGTGCCAGCAGCTTAGACCCCCCCAGCACAGATACGCAGTATTTT.

This chain links TRBV5-1 with TRBJ2-7; 10 bases align to TRBD1. Per the germline V gene, CDR1 is SGHRS and CDR2 is YFSETQ. The CDR3 is 16 amino acids. The junction had 11 bases not matched to a gene; V was cut back by 4 bases and J by 4 bases. CDR3 residues: CASSPTPGQGRYEQYF. The CDR3, as DNA: TGCGCCAGCAGCCCCACACCGGGACAGGGGCGGTACGAGCAGTACTTC.

J is TRBJ2-3 and V is TRBV5-1, with TRBD1 identical over 9 bases. The V and J ends lost 4 bases and 3 bases, in that order; junction bases with no gene match: 9. This CDR3 is built from 16 residues. Germline CDR1 reads SGHRS; CDR2 reads YFSETQ. In DNA, the CDR3 is TGCGCCAGCAGCGGGGGGACAGGGACAATGACAGATACGCAGTATTTT. Its protein product is CASSGGTGTMTDTQYF.

The rearrangement uses TRBV7-8 and TRBJ2-1; TRBD2 aligns across 11 bases. Germline-derived CDR1 and CDR2 are SGHVS and FQNEAQ. The CDR3 runs 14 residues. V shed 1 base and J 13 bases; nucleotides not matched to a gene: 6. The CDR3 loop is CASSLGVGLAAQFF. The CDR3 DNA reads as TGTGCCAGCAGCTTAGGAGTGGGACTAGCGGCTCAGTTCTTC.

The table lists this clonotype with many counts. The gene calls are TRBV11-2 and TRBJ1-2, with 11 positions matching TRBD1. Germline V CDR1 and CDR2: SGHAT, FQNNGV. The V gene end was trimmed by 5 bases and the J gene end by 4 bases; junction bases not matched to a gene: 3. The CDR3 consists of 14 residues. The CDR3 protein is CASSRTGGSYGYTF. As DNA, the CDR3 is TGTGCCAGCAGCCGGACAGGGGGCAGCTATGGCTACACCTTC. Supplemented by reference TRBV11-2 and TRBJ1-2, the full variable domain reads EAGVAQSPRYKIIEKRQSVAFWCNPISGHATLYWYQQILGQGPKLLIQFQNNGVVDDSQLPKDRFSAERLKGVDSTLKIQPAKLEDSAVYLCASSRTGGSYGYTFGSGTRLTVV.

This chain joins TRBV29-1 and TRBJ2-5; weak D call: TRBD1 (5 bases). The CDR3 is 13 amino acids. V lost 4 bases and J 5 bases, leaving 14 bases between the germline ends. Germline assignment: CDR1 SQVTM and CDR2 ANQGSEA. CDR3 sequence reads: CSVVGRVKETQYF. CDR3 coding DNA: TGCAGCGTTGTAGGCAGGGTGAAGGAGACCCAGTACTTC. The entire variable domain, with the rest obtained from reference TRBV29-1 and TRBJ2-5, is as follows: SAVISQKPSRDICQRGTSLTIQCQVDSQVTMMFWYRQQPGQSLTLIATANQGSEATYESGFVIDKFPISRPNLTFSTLTVSNMSPEDSSIYLCSVVGRVKETQYFGPGTRLLVL.

This clonotype appeared once. The CDR3 loop is CASSDGSWNTEAFF. CDR3 bases: TGTGCCAGCAGCGACGGTAGTTGGAACACTGAAGCTTTCTTT. The chain is built from TRBV6-2 or TRBV6-3 and TRBJ1-1; D unresolved. Trimming left V 6 bases short and J 1 base short, with 12 bases between. Germline-derived CDR1 and CDR2 are MNHEY and SVGEGT. The CDR3 runs to 14 residues.

There are a few counts of this clonotype. The V call is TRBV2, the J call TRBJ2-7; TRBD1 is a possible D gene (5 bases). CDR1 is SNHLY, CDR2 FYNNEI, per germline. V was cut by 4 bases and J by 1 base, with 14 bases left in between. The CDR3 is 15 amino acids. The CDR3 sequence is CASSVSYSGSYEQYF. CDR3 nucleotide sequence: TGTGCCAGCAGTGTCTCCTACTCAGGGTCCTACGAGCAGTACTTC.

The rearrangement uses TRBV10-3 and TRBJ2-7; 7 positions agree with TRBD1. The CDR3 length is 13 residues. CDR1 is ENHRY and CDR2 is SYGVKD in the germline V gene. The V gene end was trimmed by 4 bases and the J gene end by 2 bases; junction bases not matched to a gene: 2. CDR3 residues: CAISGGQPYEQYF. As DNA, the CDR3 is TGTGCCATCAGTGGGGGACAGCCCTACGAGCAGTACTTC.

The chain couples TRBV24-1 to TRBJ2-3; 7 bases are a match to TRBD2. This CDR3 is built from 18 residues. CDR1 is KGHDR, CDR2 SFDVKD, per germline. V dropped 3 bases and J dropped 2; count of bases not matched to a gene: 13. DNA of the CDR3: TGTGCCACCAGTGATAGACTAGCACCTACGCGGGACACAGATACGCAGTATTTT. Residues: CATSDRLAPTRDTDTQYF.

A few counts support this clonotype. The V gene is TRBV7-2, the J gene TRBJ2-1, with 9 bases matching TRBD2. Germline CDR1 reads SGHTA; CDR2 reads FQGNSA. The CDR3 runs to 15 residues. V was clipped by 8 bases and J by 4 bases; unmatched bases: 9. The CDR3 region is CASQHPLAGYNEQFF. CDR3 coding DNA: TGTGCCAGCCAGCATCCCCTAGCGGGGTACAATGAGCAGTTCTTC. Full variable domain (remainder filled in from reference TRBV7-2 and TRBJ2-1): GAGVSQSPSNKVTEKGKDVELRCDPISGHTALYWYRQSLGQGLEFLIYFQGNSAPDKSGLPSDRFSAERTGGSVSTLTIQRTQQEDSAVYLCASQHPLAGYNEQFFGPGTRLTVL.

The chain couples TRBV20-1 to TRBJ2-7; D perhaps matches TRBD2 (6 bases). CDR1 DFQATT and CDR2 SNEGSKA come from the germline V gene (reference sequence). Deletions cut 5 bases from V and 2 bases from J, with 22 bases between. This CDR3 is 16 amino acids long. CDR3 in DNA: TGCAGTGCTCAAAAGGGGCCCGGCGGGGACCCCTACGAGCAGTACTTC. Translated: CSAQKGPGGDPYEQYF.

This clonotype was detected a few times. The J gene is TRBJ2-5, the V gene TRBV10-3, with D hard to call. This CDR3 region has 15 residues. Trimming stripped 0 bases from V and 1 base from J, with 9 bases between. Germline CDR1 ENHRY, CDR2 SYGVKD. The CDR3 reads CAISESKAPQETQYF. In DNA, the CDR3 is TGTGCCATCAGTGAGTCGAAGGCACCCCAAGAGACCCAGTACTTC.

This clonotype turned up a few times. The gene calls are TRBV12-3 or TRBV12-4 and TRBJ2-7, with a tentative D call TRBD2 (5 bases). CDR3 length: 13 residues. V lost 11 bases and J 3 bases, leaving 17 bases between the germline ends. CDR3 sequence: CACSCNRGYEQYF. As DNA, the CDR3 is TGTGCCTGCTCCTGTAATCGGGGCTACGAGCAGTACTTC.